This T cell receptor (beta chain) was sequenced in a study of T cell repertoires in cytomegalovirus infection. In the study overall: Both recently identified HLA-C-restricted and well-studied HLA-B-restricted CMV epitopes were used in the study. CMV infection together with matching HLA type was indicated by public TCR beta signatures.

The length of the CDR3 is 15 residues. V lost 4 bases to trimming and J lost 3 bases, with 14 bases between them. Germline V gene sequence: CDR1 SGHDN, CDR2 FVKESK. A single record per CDR3 protein comes from TCRdb applying MiXCR to the reads. The sample consists of roughly 90,000 distinct CDR3 sequences, more than 20% of them appearing once. In regard to this clonotype: Its matching antigen is unknown.

The TCR was taken from a human donor in good health (CMV status not recorded). Some clones in this sample may be carry-over from other donors' samples. The rearrangement joins TRBV14 to TRBJ2-3; perhaps TRBD2 as D (7 bases). The material sequenced was CD8+ T cells from cultured PBMCs, taken from culture after CMV antigen stimulation. CDR3 loop: CASSLWGGPTDTQYF. DNA of the CDR3: TGTGCCAGCAGCCTATGGGGGGGGCCGACAGATACGCAGTATTTT.